These 10 T cell receptor beta chains came from one sample sequenced in a study of shared clonotypes between healthy human individuals. TCRdb's copy holds only in-frame clones and misses some; the assay was immunoSEQ multiplex PCR. The sample lists a few hundred thousand clones; around 97% were seen once. The sequenced sample was naive CD4+ T cells sorted from blood. Subset meaning: CD45RA+ positively selected. These receptors were obtained from a woman in her twenties or thirties in good health.

The rearrangement joins TRBV4-1 to TRBJ2-1; D not certain. Germline V lookup: CDR1 MGHRA, CDR2 YSYEKL. Trimming left V 1 base short and J 2 bases short, with 6 bases between. This CDR3 contains 14 residues. CDR3 sequence reads: CASSQGITYNEQFF. The DNA for the CDR3 is TGCGCCAGCAGCCAAGGGATCACCTACAATGAGCAGTTCTTC.

The chain links TRBV18 to TRBJ2-1, with D tentatively TRBD2 (5 bases). The germline V gene has CDR1 KGHSH and CDR2 LQKENI. The CDR3 spans 15 residues. Trimming took off 0 bases at V and 7 bases at J, with 13 bases between the two ends. CDR3 sequence reads: CASSPPSSRRNEQFF. The CDR3 bases are TGTGCCAGCTCACCACCATCCAGTAGGAGGAATGAGCAGTTCTTC.

This clone appeared a single time. The chain combines TRBV19 with TRBJ2-7; 9 bases are a match to TRBD1. CDR1 is LNHDA, CDR2 SQIVND, per germline (reference sequence). V trimming: 3 bases; J trimming: 3 bases; junction bases outside the gene matches: 3. The CDR3 covers 14 residues. CDR3 in DNA: TGTGCCAGTAGTATTGGGACAGGGAACTACGAGCAGTACTTC. Translated: CASSIGTGNYEQYF.

The rearrangement links TRBV7-2 to TRBJ2-3, with TRBD2 matching 13 bases. From germline, CDR1 is SGHTA and CDR2 FQGNSA. This CDR3 contains 15 residues. Trimming at V came to 3 bases and at J to 5 bases, leaving 2 bases not matched to a gene. CDR3 nucleotide sequence: TGTGCCAGCAGCTTTTGGACTAGCGGGAGAGATACGCAGTATTTT. Translated: CASSFWTSGRDTQYF.

The J gene is TRBJ2-7, the V gene TRBV7-1, with 11 bases lining up with TRBD2. TRBV7-1 is filed as an ORF, its function uncertain. V lost 4 bases to trimming and J lost 5 bases; unmatched junction nucleotides: 4. This CDR3 is 14 amino acids long. Written as DNA, the CDR3 is TGTGCCAGCAGCTTGACTAGCGGGAACCACGAGCAGTACTTC. Its translation: CASSLTSGNHEQYF.

The rearrangement uses TRBV18 and TRBJ1-2; a weak D match, TRBD1 (6 bases). This CDR3 region has 14 residues. Germline V gives CDR1 KGHSH, CDR2 LQKENI. Between the trimmed V and J ends, which lost 3 bases and 3 bases, there was a span of 11 bases. CDR3 coding DNA: TGTGCCAGCTCACCGGGGGGCGGACACTATGGCTACACCTTC. Residues: CASSPGGGHYGYTF.

This chain uses TRBV25-1 with TRBJ1-6; tentative D call: TRBD1 (6 bases). Between the trimmed V and J ends, which lost 6 bases and 10 bases, there was a span of 19 bases. The CDR3 totals 15 residues. Germline V gene data show CDR1 as MGHDK and CDR2 as SYGVNS. This CDR3 is CASRGARQGKSPLHF. Here the CDR3 DNA reads TGTGCCAGCAGGGGAGCTCGGCAGGGGAAATCACCCCTCCACTTT.

The sample holds a few counts of this clone. The chain employs TRBV7-9 and TRBJ1-1; TRBD1 aligns across 9 bases. There are 15 residues in the CDR3. Germline trimming cut 5 bases from V and 4 bases from J; bases unmatched to any gene: 8. Germline V CDR1 and CDR2: SEHNR, FQNEAQ (reference sequence). The CDR3 sequence is CASSEGQGSTTEAFF. Here the CDR3 DNA reads TGTGCCAGCAGCGAGGGACAGGGTTCGACCACTGAAGCTTTCTTT.

The chain recombines TRBV29-1 with TRBJ2-2, with 11 bases that match TRBD2. Germline CDR1 and CDR2: SQVTM and ANQGSEA. Unmatched junction bases numbered 7, after V lost 6 bases and J lost 7 bases. The CDR3 covers 14 residues. This chain's CDR3 is CSVRTSGSGGELFF. The DNA of the CDR3 is TGCAGCGTGCGCACTAGCGGGAGTGGCGGGGAGCTGTTTTTT.

The J gene is TRBJ1-1, the V gene TRBV6-5; TRBD1 matches 7 bases. There are 14 residues in the CDR3. Germline V gives CDR1 MNHEY, CDR2 SVGAGI. J was trimmed by 0 bases and V by 4 bases; bases with no gene match: 2. DNA of the CDR3: TGTGCCAGCAGTTCGGGACAGATGAACACTGAAGCTTTCTTT. It specifies CASSSGQMNTEAFF.